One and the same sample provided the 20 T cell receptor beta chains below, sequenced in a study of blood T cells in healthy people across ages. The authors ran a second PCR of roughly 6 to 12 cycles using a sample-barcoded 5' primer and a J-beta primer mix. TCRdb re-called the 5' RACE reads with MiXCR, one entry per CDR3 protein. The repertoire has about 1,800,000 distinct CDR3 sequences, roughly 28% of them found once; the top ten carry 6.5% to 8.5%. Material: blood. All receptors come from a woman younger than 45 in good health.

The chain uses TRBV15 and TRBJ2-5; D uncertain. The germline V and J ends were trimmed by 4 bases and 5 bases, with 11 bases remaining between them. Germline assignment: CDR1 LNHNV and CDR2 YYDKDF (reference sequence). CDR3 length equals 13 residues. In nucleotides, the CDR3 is TGTGCCACCAGCACCAGGAAAGGGGAGACCCAGTACTTC. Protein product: CATSTRKGETQYF. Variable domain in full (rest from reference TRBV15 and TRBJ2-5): DAMVIQNPRYQVTQFGKPVTLSCSQTLNHNVMYWYQQKSSQAPKLLFHYYDKDFNNEADTPDNFQSRRPNTSFCFLDIRSPGLGDTAMYLCATSTRKGETQYFGPGTRLLVL.

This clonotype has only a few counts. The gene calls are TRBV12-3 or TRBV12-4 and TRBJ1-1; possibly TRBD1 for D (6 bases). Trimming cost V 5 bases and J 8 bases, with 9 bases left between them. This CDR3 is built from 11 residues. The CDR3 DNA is TGTGCCAGCAGTACAGGGCTGGAAGCTTTCTTT. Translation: CASSTGLEAFF.

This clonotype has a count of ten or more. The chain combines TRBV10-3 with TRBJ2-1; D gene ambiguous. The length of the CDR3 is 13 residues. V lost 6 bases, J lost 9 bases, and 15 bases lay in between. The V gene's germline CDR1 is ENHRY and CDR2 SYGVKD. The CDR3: CAIRISLDVEQFF. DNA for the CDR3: TGTGCCATCAGGATCTCCTTAGACGTTGAGCAGTTCTTC.

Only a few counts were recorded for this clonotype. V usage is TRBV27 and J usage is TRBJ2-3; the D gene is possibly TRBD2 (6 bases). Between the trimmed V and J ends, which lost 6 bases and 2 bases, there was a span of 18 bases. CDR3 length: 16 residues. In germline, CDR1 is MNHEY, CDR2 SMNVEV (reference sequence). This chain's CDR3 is CASSLITGANTDTQYF. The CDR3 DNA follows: TGTGCCAGCAGCCTTATCACGGGAGCAAACACAGATACGCAGTATTTT.

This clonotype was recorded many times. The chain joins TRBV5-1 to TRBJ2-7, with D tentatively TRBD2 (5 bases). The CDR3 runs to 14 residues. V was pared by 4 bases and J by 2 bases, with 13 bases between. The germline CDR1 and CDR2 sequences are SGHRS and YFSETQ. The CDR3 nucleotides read TGCGCCAGCAGCGGCGGTCGGACTGCCTACGAGCAGTACTTC. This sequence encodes CASSGGRTAYEQYF. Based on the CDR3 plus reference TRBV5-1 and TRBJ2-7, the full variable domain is KAGVTQTPRYLIKTRGQQVTLSCSPISGHRSVSWYQQTPGQGLQFLFEYFSETQRNKGNFPGRFSGRQFSNSRSEMNVSTLELGDSALYLCASSGGRTAYEQYFGPGTRLTVT.

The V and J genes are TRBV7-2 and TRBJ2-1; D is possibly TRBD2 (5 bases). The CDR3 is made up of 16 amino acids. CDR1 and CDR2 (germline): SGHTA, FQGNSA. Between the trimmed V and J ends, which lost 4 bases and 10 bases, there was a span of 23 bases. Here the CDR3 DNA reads TGTGCCAGCAGCTATTATGGCGGGCGGGCCTCCTACGAGCAGTTCTTC. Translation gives CASSYYGGRASYEQFF.

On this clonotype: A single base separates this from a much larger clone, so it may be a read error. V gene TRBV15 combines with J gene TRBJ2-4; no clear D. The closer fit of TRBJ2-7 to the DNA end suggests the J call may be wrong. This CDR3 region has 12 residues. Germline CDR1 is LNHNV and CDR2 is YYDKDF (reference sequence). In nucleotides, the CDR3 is TGTACCACCAGCAGAGATTCGGGCGAGCAGTACTTC. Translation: CTTSRDSGEQYF.

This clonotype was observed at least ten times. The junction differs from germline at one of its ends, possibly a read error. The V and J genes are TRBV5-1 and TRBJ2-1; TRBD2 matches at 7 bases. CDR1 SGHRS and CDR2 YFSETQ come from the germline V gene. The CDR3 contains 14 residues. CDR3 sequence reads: CASSRGGSYNEQFF. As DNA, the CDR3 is TGTGCCAGCAGTCGCGGGGGATCTTACAATGAGCAGTTCTTC. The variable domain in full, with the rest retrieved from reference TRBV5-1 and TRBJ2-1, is KAGVTQTPRYLIKTRGQQVTLSCSPISGHRSVSWYQQTPGQGLQFLFEYFSETQRNKGNFPGRFSGRQFSNSRSEMNVSTLELGDSALYLCASSRGGSYNEQFFGPGTRLTVL.

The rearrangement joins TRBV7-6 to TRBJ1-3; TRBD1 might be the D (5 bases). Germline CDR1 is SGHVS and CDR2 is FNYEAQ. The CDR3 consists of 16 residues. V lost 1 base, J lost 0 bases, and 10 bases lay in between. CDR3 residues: CASSLELGDSGNTIYF. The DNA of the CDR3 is TGTGCCAGCAGCTTAGAGTTGGGGGACTCTGGAAACACCATATATTTT.

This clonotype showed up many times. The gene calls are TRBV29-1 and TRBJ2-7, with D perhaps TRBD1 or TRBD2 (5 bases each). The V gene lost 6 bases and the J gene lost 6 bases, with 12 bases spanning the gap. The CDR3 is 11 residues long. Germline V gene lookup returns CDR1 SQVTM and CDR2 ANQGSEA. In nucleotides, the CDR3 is TGCAGCGTGGGGGTGGGATCCGAGCAGTACTTC. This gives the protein CSVGVGSEQYF.

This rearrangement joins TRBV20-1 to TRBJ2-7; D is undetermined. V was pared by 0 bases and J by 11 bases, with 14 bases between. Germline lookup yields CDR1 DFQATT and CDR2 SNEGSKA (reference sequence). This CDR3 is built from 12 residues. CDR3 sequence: CSARDDIGPKYF. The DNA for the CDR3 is TGCAGTGCTAGAGATGATATAGGACCAAAGTACTTC.

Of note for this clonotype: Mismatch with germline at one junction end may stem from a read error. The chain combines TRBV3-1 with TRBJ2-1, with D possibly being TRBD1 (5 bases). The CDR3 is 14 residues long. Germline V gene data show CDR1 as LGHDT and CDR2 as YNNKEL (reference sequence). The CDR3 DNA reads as TGTGCCGGCAGACAGAGTCTATCTGGGTGTGAGCAGTTCTTC. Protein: CAGRQSLSGCEQFF.

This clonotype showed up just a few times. The CDR3 DNA follows: TGTGCCAGCAGGCCAAAGGACAGGATGGGCCCGGGGGGCTACACCTTC. Translation: CASRPKDRMGPGGYTF. The V call is TRBV27, the J call TRBJ1-2, with TRBD1 matching 7 bases. The CDR3 has 16 amino acids. The V gene's germline CDR1 is MNHEY and CDR2 SMNVEV (reference sequence). The J segment lost 8 bases and the V segment lost 6 bases, leaving 18 bases of the junction unmatched.

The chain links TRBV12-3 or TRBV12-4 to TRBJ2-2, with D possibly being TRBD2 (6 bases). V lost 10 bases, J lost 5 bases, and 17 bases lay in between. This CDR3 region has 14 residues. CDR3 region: CATTEGDRTGELFF. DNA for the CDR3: TGTGCCACCACGGAGGGTGATAGGACCGGGGAGCTGTTTTTT.

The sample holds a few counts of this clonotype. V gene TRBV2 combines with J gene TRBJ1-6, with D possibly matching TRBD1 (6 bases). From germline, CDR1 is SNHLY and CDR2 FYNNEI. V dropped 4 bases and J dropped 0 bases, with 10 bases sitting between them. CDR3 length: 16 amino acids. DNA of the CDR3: TGTGCCAGCAGTGGTGACAGGAGCTCCTATAATTCACCCCTCCACTTT. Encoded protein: CASSGDRSSYNSPLHF.

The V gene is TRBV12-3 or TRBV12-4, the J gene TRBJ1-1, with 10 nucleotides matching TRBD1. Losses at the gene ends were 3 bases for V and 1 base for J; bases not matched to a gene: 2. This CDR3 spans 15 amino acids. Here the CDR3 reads CASSFWDRGNTEAFF. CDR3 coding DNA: TGTGCCAGCAGTTTCTGGGACAGGGGGAACACTGAAGCTTTCTTT.

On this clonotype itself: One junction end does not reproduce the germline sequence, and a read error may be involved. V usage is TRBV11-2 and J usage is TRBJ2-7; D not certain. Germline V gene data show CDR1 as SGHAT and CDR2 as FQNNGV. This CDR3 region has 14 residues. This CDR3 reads CASSLISTSCEQYF. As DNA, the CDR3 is TGTGCCAGCAGCTTGATCTCTACCTCCTGCGAGCAGTACTTC.

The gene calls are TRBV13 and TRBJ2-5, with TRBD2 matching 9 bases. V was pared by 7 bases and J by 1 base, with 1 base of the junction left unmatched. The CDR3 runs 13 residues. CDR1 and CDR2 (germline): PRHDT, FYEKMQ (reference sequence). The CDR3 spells CASTREGQETQYF. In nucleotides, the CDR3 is TGTGCCAGCACGCGGGAGGGCCAAGAGACCCAGTACTTC.

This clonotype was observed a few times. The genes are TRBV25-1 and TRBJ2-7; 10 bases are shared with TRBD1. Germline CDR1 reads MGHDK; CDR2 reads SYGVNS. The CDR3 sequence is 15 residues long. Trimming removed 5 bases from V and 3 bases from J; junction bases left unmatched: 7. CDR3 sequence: CASSSTGQGCYEQYF. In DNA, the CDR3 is TGTGCCAGCAGTTCGACGGGACAGGGGTGCTACGAGCAGTACTTC.

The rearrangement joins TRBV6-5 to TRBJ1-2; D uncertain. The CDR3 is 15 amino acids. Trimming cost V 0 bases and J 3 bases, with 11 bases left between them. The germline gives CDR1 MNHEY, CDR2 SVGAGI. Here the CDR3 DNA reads TGTGCCAGCAGTTACTCCAGGACGGGCGACTATGGCTACACCTTC. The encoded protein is CASSYSRTGDYGYTF.